This paragraph reports one T cell receptor beta chain. Its target is not known. There are 14 residues in the CDR3. The ends were cut back, 5 bases at V and 2 bases at J, with 13 bases in the middle. In germline, CDR1 is MDHEN, CDR2 SYDVKM. Three rounds of nested PCR, following a modified ARM-PCR protocol, produced the TCRbeta library. TCRdb independently ran MiXCR on the multiplex PCR reads; one entry per CDR3 protein. The sample contains about 48,000 distinct CDR3 sequences, around 60% of which appear only once. The sample comes from a study of tumor and adjacent non-tumor tissue in lung cancer. Notes on the study in general: Significantly higher TCR diversity was found in tumor than normal lung. In normal lung, the top 100 clones were significantly more dominant than in tumor.

The template was RNA from unsorted bulk tissue. More than 3 cm separated this lung sample from the edge of the tumor. Newly diagnosed lung cancer patients had thoracic surgery in China, August–November 2014, without prior chemotherapy. The sequenced material came from distant non-tumor lung tissue. The receptor's source is a woman in her seventies with non-small cell lung cancer. V is TRBV28 and J is TRBJ2-7, with D hard to call. CDR3 coding DNA: TGTGCCAGCAGTCGAACTAACGGTACCTACGAGCAGTACTTC. It is translated as CASSRTNGTYEQYF. The full variable domain, with the rest looked up from reference TRBV28 and TRBJ2-7, is DVKVTQSSRYLVKRTGEKVFLECVQDMDHENMFWYRQDPGLGLRLIYFSYDVKMKEKGDIPEGYSVSREKKERFSLILESASTNQTSMYLCASSRTNGTYEQYFGPGTRLTVT.